This TCR beta chain is from a study of blood T cells in healthy people across ages. A J-beta primer mix and a sample-barcoded 5' primer were used in a second PCR of about 6 to 12 cycles. Each cDNA molecule was tagged by a template-switch adaptor that had 12 random nucleotides. TCRdb redid the calling of the 5' RACE reads with MiXCR, one entry per CDR3 protein. The repertoire includes 750,000 to 950,000 distinct CDR3 sequences, roughly 29% of them detected once, and 10% sits in the top ten. This clonotype was counted many times. The same specimen was also included in a second study, on T cells of mothers and their children.

The clonotype was recovered from a woman aged 40-49 years in good health. Sample: blood.

In DNA form, the CDR3 reads TGTGCCAGCAGGATGCAGGGAGACGGCTACACCTTC. This gives the protein CASRMQGDGYTF. This rearrangement joins TRBV12-3 or TRBV12-4 to TRBJ1-2; TRBD1 is a possible D gene (5 bases). There are 12 residues in the CDR3. V was clipped by 6 bases and J by 8 bases, with 13 bases between them.